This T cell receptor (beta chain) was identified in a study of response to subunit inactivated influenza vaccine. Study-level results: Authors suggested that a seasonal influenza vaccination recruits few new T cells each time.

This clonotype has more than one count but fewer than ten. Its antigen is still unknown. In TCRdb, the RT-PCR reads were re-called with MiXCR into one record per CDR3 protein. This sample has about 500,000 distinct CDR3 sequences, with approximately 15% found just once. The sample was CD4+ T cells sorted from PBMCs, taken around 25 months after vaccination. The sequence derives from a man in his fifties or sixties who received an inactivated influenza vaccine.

CDR3 protein: CASSSGTASSYNSPLHF. DNA of the CDR3: TGTGCCAGCAGTTCCGGGACGGCGAGCTCCTATAATTCACCCCTCCACTTT. The chain uses TRBV5-4 and TRBJ1-6; a possible D gene is TRBD1 (5 bases). Trimming took 5 bases from V and 0 from J, leaving 15 bases between them. Per germline, CDR1 SGHNT and CDR2 YYREEE (reference sequence). This CDR3 contains 17 residues.